This T cell receptor (beta chain) came from a study of T cell clonality in common variable immunodeficiency (dated by TCRdb to the mid-2010s). CVID samples and control samples contributed equivalent amounts of genomic DNA as sequencing input. For every sample, a 60 bp segment covering the rearranged TCRbeta CDR3 region was amplified and then sequenced. The immunoSEQ assay, a bias-corrected multiplex PCR with high-throughput sequencing, was employed for TCRbeta amplification. Regarding the original processing steps: Every unique nucleotide sequence counted as a clone and was annotated with V, D and J genes, copy number and frequency. Sequences were labeled productive if in frame, and non-productive if out of frame or containing stop codons. As previously described, Shannon's entropy was used to calculate clonality. Mean CDR3 Kyte-Doolittle hydropathy was derived from the predicted amino acid sequences of productive clones. Using the R hclust function, scaled V gene usage was clustered hierarchically with Manhattan distance and complete linkage. Sharing of clones by CDR3 amino acid sequence was evaluated by resampling 12 repertoires per group over 100 rounds. The repertoires were screened for roughly 70 published EBV-specific TCRbeta sequences and 200 to 250 published CMV-specific TCRbeta sequences. A couple of CVID samples yielding fewer than 10,000 sequences were excluded from analysis, leaving under 45 CVID repertoires. TCRdb limited this immuneACCESS table to in-frame rearrangements with V and J called. A share of clones is missing; checked studies link under half to unresolved V genes, and the rest is unexplained. D and trimming come from the DNA, and the V and J calls and clone size come from that table. The table puts about 60,000 clones in this sample, none counted just once. The ten largest clonotypes hold 1.7% of the sample.

This clone has ten or more counts. Its binding antigen is unknown. Most of the CVID patients and most of the healthy controls were of Caucasian heritage. Heparinized peripheral whole blood samples of about 5 to 8 ml were collected from each donor. Genomic DNA from adults with common variable immune deficiency (CVID) and from healthy adult controls was the source for sequencing TCRbeta CDR3 repertoires. A total of some 22 healthy adult volunteers (12 female and 10 or so male; age range about 20 to 70 years, mean age about 33) were included in the control group. To isolate peripheral blood mononuclear cells, diluted blood was subjected to density centrifugation over Hypaque 1077 or Ficoll-Paque. Genomic DNA was obtained from unsorted mononuclear cells using either Qiagen column purification or a centrifugation-based method. The research as a whole found: CVID subjects shared fewer TCRbeta clones with each other than healthy controls did (p < 0.0001). Differences among patients in the CVID cohort limited the correlations between repertoire features and clinical complications. TCRbeta clonality was higher in CVID subjects than in healthy controls (t-test p = 0.018), and the increase was most characteristic of about a third of subjects. CVID TCRbeta sequences reportedly showed fewer deletions and N-nucleotide insertions and lacked highly modified clones with 13 or more V deletions. Even though DNA input was the same, control samples had an average of around 78,000 unique sequences each, compared with about 31,000 in CVID samples. According to the authors, figuring out what caused the increased clonality in CVID would require sequencing the repertoires of T cell subpopulations.

Source material: peripheral blood mononuclear cells. The TCR sequence derives from a person aged 18-70 years in good health.

The CDR3 sequence is CATRGQGSTDTQYF. Partial CDR3 DNA: TGCGCCACAAGGGGACAGGGGAGCACAGATACG. The chain uses TRBV5-1 and TRBJ2-3; the junction holds 10 bases that match TRBD1. The read ends 3 residues before the CDR3 terminus; that terminus is restored from the germline J gene. CDR1 and CDR2, looked up from the germline V gene, are SGHRS and YFSETQ. The CDR3 runs 14 amino acids, cysteine and phenylalanine included. The DNA has 33 bases, all within the CDR3, and is read from base 1. Unmatched junction bases come to 4, with V trimmed by 9 bases and J by 0 bases. The reference TRBV5-1 and TRBJ2-3 proteins fill in what lies around the CDR3, so the full variable domain reads KAGVTQTPRYLIKTRGQQVTLSCSPISGHRSVSWYQQTPGQGLQFLFEYFSETQRNKGNFPGRFSGRQFSNSRSEMNVSTLELGDSALYLCATRGQGSTDTQYFGPGTRLTVL.